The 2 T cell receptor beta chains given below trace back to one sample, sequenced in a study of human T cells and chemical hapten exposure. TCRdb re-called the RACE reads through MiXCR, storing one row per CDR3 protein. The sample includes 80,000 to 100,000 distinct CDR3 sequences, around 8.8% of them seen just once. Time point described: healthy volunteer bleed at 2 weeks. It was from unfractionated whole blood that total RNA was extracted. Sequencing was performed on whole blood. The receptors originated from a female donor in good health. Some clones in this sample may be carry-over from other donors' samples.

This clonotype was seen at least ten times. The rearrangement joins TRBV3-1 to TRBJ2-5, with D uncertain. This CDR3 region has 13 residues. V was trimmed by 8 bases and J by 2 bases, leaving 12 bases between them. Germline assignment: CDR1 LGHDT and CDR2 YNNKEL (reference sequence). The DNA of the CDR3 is TGTGCCAGCTTGAGTAGTAATCAAGAGACCCAGTACTTC. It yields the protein CASLSSNQETQYF.

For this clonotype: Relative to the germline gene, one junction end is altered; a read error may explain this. CDR3 residues: CASSQLGRARREGTEALF. In nucleotides, the CDR3 is TGCGCCAGCAGCCAACTCGGCAGGGCCAGGCGAGAAGGCACTGAAGCTCTCTTT. The rearrangement joins TRBV4-1 to TRBJ1-1; TRBD1 might be the D (5 bases). The length of the CDR3 is 18 residues. Germline CDR1 reads MGHRA; CDR2 reads YSYEKL.